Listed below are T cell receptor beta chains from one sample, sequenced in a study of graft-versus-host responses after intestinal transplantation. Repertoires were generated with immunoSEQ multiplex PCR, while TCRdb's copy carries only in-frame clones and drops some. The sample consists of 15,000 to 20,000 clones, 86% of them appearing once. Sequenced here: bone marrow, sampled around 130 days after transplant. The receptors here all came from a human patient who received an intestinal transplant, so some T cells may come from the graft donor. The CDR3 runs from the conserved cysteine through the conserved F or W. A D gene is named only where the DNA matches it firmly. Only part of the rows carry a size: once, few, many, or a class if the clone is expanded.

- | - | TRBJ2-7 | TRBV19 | CASSTTYEQYF | TGTGCCAGTAGTACGACCTACGAGCAGTACTTC
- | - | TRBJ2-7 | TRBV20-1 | CSASQGYEQYF | TGCAGTGCTAGCCAGGGATACGAGCAGTACTTC
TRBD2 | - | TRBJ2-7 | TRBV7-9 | CASSFGVGMGGSSYEQYF | TGTGCCAGCAGCTTCGGCGTAGGAATGGGGGGGAGCTCCTACGAGCAGTACTTC
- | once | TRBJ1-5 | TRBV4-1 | CASSQDGRNNQPQHF | TGCGCCAGCAGCCAAGATGGGCGCAACAATCAGCCCCAGCATTTT
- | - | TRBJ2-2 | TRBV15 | CATSRDTAGELFF | TGTGCCACCAGCAGAGATACGGCCGGGGAGCTGTTTTTT
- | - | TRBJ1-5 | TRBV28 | CASYPRGPFGSNQPQHF | TGTGCCAGCTACCCCCGGGGTCCATTTGGAAGCAATCAGCCCCAGCATTTT
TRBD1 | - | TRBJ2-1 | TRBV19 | CASSTGQGIDEQFF | TGTGCCAGTAGTACGGGACAGGGTATCGATGAGCAGTTCTTC
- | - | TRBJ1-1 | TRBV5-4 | CASSALQGNTEAFF | TGTGCCAGCAGTGCACTCCAGGGAAACACTGAAGCTTTCTTT
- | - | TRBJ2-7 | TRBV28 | CASESGPSYEQYF | TGTGCCAGCGAAAGCGGGCCCTCCTACGAGCAGTACTTC
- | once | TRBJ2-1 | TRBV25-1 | CASSDGGGSYNEQFF | TGTGCCAGCAGTGATGGTGGGGGCTCCTACAATGAGCAGTTCTTC
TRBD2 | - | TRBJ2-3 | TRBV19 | CASSMGLAGSSTDTQYF | TGTGCCAGTAGTATGGGACTAGCGGGATCTAGCACAGATACGCAGTATTTT
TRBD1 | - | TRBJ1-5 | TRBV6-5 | CASSDRGPNQPQHF | TGTGCCAGCAGTGACAGGGGGCCTAATCAGCCCCAGCATTTT
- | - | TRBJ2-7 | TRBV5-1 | CASSLLPLYEQYF | TGCGCCAGCAGCTTGTTACCCCTCTACGAGCAGTACTTC
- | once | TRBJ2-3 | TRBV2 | CASMGPLLNTDTQYF | TGTGCCAGCATGGGTCCCCTTCTTAACACAGACACGCAGTATTTT
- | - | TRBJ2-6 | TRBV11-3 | CASSSGTRIGANVLTF | TGTGCCAGCAGCTCCGGGACAAGGATTGGGGCCAACGTCCTGACTTTC
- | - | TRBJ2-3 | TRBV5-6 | CASSLVSTDTQYF | TGTGCCAGCAGCTTGGTTAGCACAGATACGCAGTATTTT
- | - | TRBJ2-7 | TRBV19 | CASSRTLGRLIYEQYF | TGTGCCAGTAGTAGAACGCTAGGACGGCTTATCTACGAGCAGTACTTC
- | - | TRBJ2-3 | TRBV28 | CASRAPGSPTDTQYF | TGTGCCAGCAGAGCCCCCGGGTCACCCACAGATACGCAGTATTTT
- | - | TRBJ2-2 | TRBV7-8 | CASSLREGLSNTGELFF | TGTGCCAGCAGCTTAAGGGAAGGACTTTCGAACACCGGGGAGCTGTTTTTT
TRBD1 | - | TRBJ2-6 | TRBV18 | CASSPRGSQGAANVLTF | TGTGCCAGCTCACCACGGGGAAGTCAGGGGGCGGCCAACGTCCTGACTTTC
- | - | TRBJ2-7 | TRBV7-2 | CASEEEGGANIYEQYF | TGTGCCAGTGAAGAAGAGGGGGGGGCGAATATTTACGAGCAGTACTTC
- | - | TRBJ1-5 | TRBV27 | CASSFSANQPQHF | TGTGCCAGCAGTTTCTCAGCCAATCAGCCCCAGCATTTT
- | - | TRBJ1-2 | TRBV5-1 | CASSFGRVDYGYTF | TGCGCCAGCAGCTTCGGCAGGGTAGATTATGGCTACACCTTC
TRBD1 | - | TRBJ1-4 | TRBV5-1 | CASSAGTGGYEKLFF | TGCGCCAGCAGCGCGGGGACAGGCGGGTACGAAAAACTGTTTTTT
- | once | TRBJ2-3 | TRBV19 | CASSIGPPGADTQYF | TGTGCCAGTAGTATAGGTCCTCCGGGGGCAGATACGCAGTATTTT
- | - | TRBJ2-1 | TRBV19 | CASSIEGWRMGYNEQFF | TGTGCCAGTAGTATAGAGGGTTGGAGGATGGGATACAATGAGCAGTTCTTC
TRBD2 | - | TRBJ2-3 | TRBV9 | CASSPYPGGRADTQYF | TGTGCCAGCAGCCCCTACCCGGGAGGGCGGGCAGATACGCAGTATTTT
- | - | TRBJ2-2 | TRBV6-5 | CASSYGQSNTGELFF | TGTGCCAGCAGTTATGGGCAGTCGAACACCGGGGAGCTGTTTTTT
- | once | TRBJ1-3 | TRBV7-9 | CASSLDQGVSGNTIYF | TGTGCCAGCAGCTTAGATCAGGGAGTCTCTGGAAACACCATATATTTT
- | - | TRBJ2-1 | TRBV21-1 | CASSVWDYYNEQFF | TGTGCCAGCAGCGTATGGGACTACTACAATGAGCAGTTCTTC
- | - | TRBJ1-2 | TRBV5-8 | CASNDGYTF | TGTGCCAGCAATGATGGCTACACCTTC
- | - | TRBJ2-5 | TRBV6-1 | CASSTGLQETQYF | TGTGCCAGCAGTACAGGGCTCCAAGAGACCCAGTACTTC
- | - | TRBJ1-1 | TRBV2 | CASSERLQNTEAFF | TGTGCCAGCAGTGAAAGACTCCAGAACACTGAAGCTTTCTTT
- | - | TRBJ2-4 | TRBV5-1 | CASSPGPEGNIQYF | TGCGCCAGCAGCCCGGGGCCCGAAGGGAACATTCAGTACTTC
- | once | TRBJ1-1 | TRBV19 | CASSLAGNTEAFF | TGTGCCAGTAGTTTAGCAGGGAACACTGAAGCTTTCTTT
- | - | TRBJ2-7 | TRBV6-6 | CASSPTAILGEQYF | TGTGCCAGCAGTCCGACAGCCATATTAGGAGAGCAGTACTTC
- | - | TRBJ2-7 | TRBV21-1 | CASSKISARGEQYF | TGTGCCAGCAGCAAAATATCGGCTAGAGGGGAGCAGTACTTC
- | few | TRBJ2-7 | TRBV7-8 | CASSLGQGLTYEQYF | TGTGCCAGCAGCTTAGGGCAGGGATTAACCTACGAGCAGTACTTC
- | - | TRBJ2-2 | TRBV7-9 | CASRGPGPTNTGELFF | TGTGCCAGCAGAGGACCGGGACCGACGAACACCGGGGAGCTGTTTTTT
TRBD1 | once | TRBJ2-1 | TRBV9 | CASSVEGQSISSYNEQFF | TGTGCCAGCAGCGTAGAGGGACAGAGTATCAGCTCCTACAATGAGCAGTTCTTC
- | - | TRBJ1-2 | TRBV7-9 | CASSSVLRIYGYTF | TGTGCCAGCAGCTCAGTATTACGGATCTATGGCTACACCTTC
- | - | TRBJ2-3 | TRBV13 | CASSFFGTPETLTDTQYF | TGTGCCAGCAGCTTTTTTGGGACCCCCGAAACTCTCACAGATACGCAGTATTTT